These T cell receptor beta chains were read from a single sample in a study of blood T cell repertoires in COVID-19. TCRdb's table, derived via immunoSEQ multiplex PCR, lists solely in-frame clones and lacks some. The data hold about 87,000 clones, with about four fifths observed a single time. The sample comprised peripheral blood. Receptors were obtained from a woman aged 70-85 years with acute or convalescent COVID-19. Each CDR3 is given with its conserved first and last residue. The D gene is left open where the match is weak. Clone size, where shown, is once, few, many, or a class for clones that have expanded.

clone_size: -; j_call: TRBJ2-2; v_call: TRBV6-2/TRBV6-3; d_call: TRBD2; cdr3_aa: CASSYSSGGVAGELFF; cdr3_nt: TGTGCCAGCAGTTACTCTAGCGGGGGGGTCGCCGGGGAGCTGTTTTTT
clone_size: -; j_call: TRBJ1-1; v_call: TRBV10-1; d_call: -; cdr3_aa: CASSRTENTEAFF; cdr3_nt: TGCGCCAGCAGTCGGACAGAGAACACTGAAGCTTTCTTT
clone_size: -; j_call: TRBJ1-2; v_call: TRBV6-2/TRBV6-3; d_call: -; cdr3_aa: CASSDPGGSNYGYTF; cdr3_nt: TGTGCCAGCAGTGACCCGGGTGGCTCTAACTATGGCTACACCTTC
clone_size: -; j_call: TRBJ1-5; v_call: TRBV12-3/TRBV12-4; d_call: -; cdr3_aa: CASSLEQGQPQHF; cdr3_nt: TGTGCCAGCAGTTTAGAACAGGGACAGCCCCAGCATTTT
clone_size: -; j_call: TRBJ1-4; v_call: TRBV9; d_call: -; cdr3_aa: CASSVFGAPNEKLFF; cdr3_nt: TGTGCCAGCAGCGTATTTGGGGCACCTAATGAAAAACTGTTTTTT
clone_size: -; j_call: TRBJ1-5; v_call: TRBV6-5; d_call: -; cdr3_aa: CASKGTIGNNQPQHF; cdr3_nt: TGTGCCAGCAAGGGGACAATTGGAAACAATCAGCCCCAGCATTTT
clone_size: -; j_call: TRBJ1-2; v_call: TRBV11-2; d_call: TRBD1; cdr3_aa: CASSVDIRGNYGYTF; cdr3_nt: TGTGCCAGCAGCGTCGACATCAGGGGGAACTATGGCTACACCTTC
clone_size: -; j_call: TRBJ1-2; v_call: TRBV30; d_call: -; cdr3_aa: CAWSLITGSYGYTF; cdr3_nt: TGTGCCTGGAGCCTTATTACAGGGTCCTATGGCTACACCTTC
clone_size: -; j_call: TRBJ2-6; v_call: TRBV19; d_call: -; cdr3_aa: CASSTRTEASSGANVLTF; cdr3_nt: TGTGCCAGTAGTACAAGGACGGAGGCTAGCTCTGGGGCCAACGTCCTGACTTTC
clone_size: -; j_call: TRBJ2-1; v_call: TRBV18; d_call: TRBD1; cdr3_aa: CASSTGQGGYNEQFF; cdr3_nt: TGTGCCAGCTCAACCGGACAGGGCGGCTACAATGAGCAGTTCTTC
clone_size: -; j_call: TRBJ2-1; v_call: TRBV12-3/TRBV12-4; d_call: -; cdr3_aa: CASRPQYNEQFF; cdr3_nt: TGTGCCAGCAGACCACAGTACAATGAGCAGTTCTTC
clone_size: few; j_call: TRBJ2-2; v_call: TRBV6-1; d_call: -; cdr3_aa: CASSEEGDGELFF; cdr3_nt: TGTGCCAGCAGTGAAGAAGGGGACGGGGAGCTGTTTTTT
clone_size: -; j_call: TRBJ2-1; v_call: TRBV9; d_call: -; cdr3_aa: CASSASGLPSYNEQFF; cdr3_nt: TGTGCCAGCAGCGCCTCGGGACTGCCGTCCTACAATGAGCAGTTCTTC
clone_size: -; j_call: TRBJ2-7; v_call: TRBV6-6; d_call: -; cdr3_aa: CASSSSGQYYEQYF; cdr3_nt: -
clone_size: -; j_call: TRBJ1-5; v_call: TRBV7-6; d_call: -; cdr3_aa: CASSLVPDSDQPQHF; cdr3_nt: TGTGCCAGCAGCTTAGTCCCAGACTCCGATCAGCCCCAGCATTTT
clone_size: -; j_call: TRBJ2-7; v_call: TRBV10-1; d_call: -; cdr3_aa: CASSERWTYEQYF; cdr3_nt: TGCGCCAGCAGTGAGAGGTGGACTTACGAGCAGTACTTC
clone_size: -; j_call: TRBJ1-2; v_call: TRBV6-6; d_call: -; cdr3_aa: CASGGGGYGYTF; cdr3_nt: TGTGCCAGCGGGGGCGGGGGCTATGGCTACACCTTC
clone_size: -; j_call: TRBJ1-1; v_call: TRBV27; d_call: -; cdr3_aa: CASSWRAGAFF; cdr3_nt: TGTGCCAGCAGTTGGAGGGCCGGAGCTTTCTTT
clone_size: -; j_call: TRBJ1-5; v_call: TRBV9; d_call: -; cdr3_aa: CARGRGSFSNQPQHF; cdr3_nt: TGTGCCAGAGGTCGGGGATCCTTTAGCAATCAGCCCCAGCATTTT
clone_size: -; j_call: TRBJ2-1; v_call: TRBV10-3; d_call: -; cdr3_aa: CAISESGLHEQFF; cdr3_nt: TGTGCCATCAGTGAATCAGGGTTGCATGAGCAGTTCTTC
clone_size: -; j_call: TRBJ2-5; v_call: TRBV4-1; d_call: -; cdr3_aa: CASSQDPAGALNTAQYF; cdr3_nt: TGCGCCAGCAGCCAAGATCCCGCCGGAGCCCTAAATACGGCCCAGTACTTC
clone_size: -; j_call: TRBJ1-5; v_call: TRBV2; d_call: -; cdr3_aa: CASSEGRRAPNQPQHF; cdr3_nt: TGTGCCAGCAGTGAAGGACGGAGGGCGCCCAATCAGCCCCAGCATTTT
clone_size: -; j_call: TRBJ1-2; v_call: TRBV30; d_call: TRBD1; cdr3_aa: CAWSIKTGAAYGYTF; cdr3_nt: TGTGCCTGGAGTATAAAGACAGGGGCTGCCTATGGCTACACCTTC
clone_size: -; j_call: TRBJ2-1; v_call: TRBV18; d_call: TRBD2; cdr3_aa: CASTGASGGLKSRNEQFF; cdr3_nt: TGTGCCAGCACAGGCGCTAGCGGGGGTCTGAAGTCGCGGAATGAGCAGTTCTTC
clone_size: once; j_call: TRBJ1-5; v_call: TRBV12-3/TRBV12-4; d_call: -; cdr3_aa: CASSISFAEPQHF; cdr3_nt: TGTGCAAGCAGTATTTCTTTTGCAGAGCCCCAGCATTTT
clone_size: -; j_call: TRBJ1-4; v_call: TRBV7-9; d_call: -; cdr3_aa: CASSSPKGGNEKLFF; cdr3_nt: TGTGCCAGCAGCTCCCCAAAAGGAGGTAATGAAAAACTGTTTTTT
clone_size: -; j_call: TRBJ1-6; v_call: TRBV28; d_call: -; cdr3_aa: CASSLRGLYNSPLHF; cdr3_nt: TGTGCCAGCAGTTTACGGGGACTGTATAATTCACCCCTCCACTTT
clone_size: -; j_call: TRBJ2-7; v_call: TRBV29-1; d_call: -; cdr3_aa: CSVVWDNSYEQYF; cdr3_nt: TGCAGCGTTGTTTGGGACAACTCCTACGAGCAGTACTTC
clone_size: -; j_call: TRBJ2-7; v_call: TRBV5-1; d_call: -; cdr3_aa: CASSLAAGVSSYEQYF; cdr3_nt: TGCGCCAGCAGCTTGGCTGCAGGGGTCAGCTCCTACGAGCAGTACTTC
clone_size: -; j_call: TRBJ2-2; v_call: TRBV9; d_call: TRBD1; cdr3_aa: CASSLGTGTTGELFF; cdr3_nt: TGTGCCAGCAGCCTTGGGACAGGAACCACCGGGGAGCTGTTTTTT
clone_size: -; j_call: TRBJ2-1; v_call: TRBV24-1; d_call: TRBD2; cdr3_aa: CATSEYRLALGEQFF; cdr3_nt: TGTGCCACCAGTGAGTATAGACTAGCTCTTGGTGAGCAGTTCTTC
clone_size: -; j_call: TRBJ2-3; v_call: TRBV28; d_call: TRBD1; cdr3_aa: CASSFRDRRPGQYF; cdr3_nt: TGTGCCAGCAGTTTCCGGGACAGGCGTCCGGGGCAGTATTTT
clone_size: -; j_call: TRBJ1-3; v_call: TRBV5-4; d_call: TRBD1; cdr3_aa: CASSLKGQGHDTIYF; cdr3_nt: TGTGCCAGCAGCTTGAAGGGACAGGGCCATGACACCATATATTTT
clone_size: -; j_call: TRBJ2-3; v_call: TRBV6-1; d_call: -; cdr3_aa: CASSEYFSSGSPQYF; cdr3_nt: TGTGCCAGCAGTGAATACTTCTCGAGCGGCTCACCGCAGTATTTT
clone_size: -; j_call: TRBJ1-2; v_call: TRBV3-1/TRBV3-2; d_call: -; cdr3_aa: CASSVTTGLDTYNYGYTF; cdr3_nt: TGTGCCAGCAGCGTAACTACAGGGCTCGACACTTATAACTATGGCTACACCTTC
clone_size: -; j_call: TRBJ1-5; v_call: TRBV30; d_call: -; cdr3_aa: CAWSLGENQPQHF; cdr3_nt: TGTGCCTGGAGTTTAGGGGAAAATCAGCCCCAGCATTTT
clone_size: -; j_call: TRBJ1-2; v_call: TRBV4-2; d_call: TRBD1; cdr3_aa: CASSQDRQGAYGYTF; cdr3_nt: TGTGCCAGCAGCCAGGACAGACAGGGAGCCTATGGCTACACCTTC
clone_size: -; j_call: TRBJ1-1; v_call: TRBV7-8; d_call: -; cdr3_aa: CASSRTEMNTEAFF; cdr3_nt: TGTGCCAGCAGCAGGACAGAAATGAACACTGAAGCTTTCTTT
clone_size: once; j_call: TRBJ1-5; v_call: TRBV19; d_call: -; cdr3_aa: CASSVRGQPQHF; cdr3_nt: TGTGCCAGTAGCGTACGGGGGCAGCCCCAGCATTTT
clone_size: -; j_call: TRBJ2-1; v_call: TRBV6-5; d_call: TRBD2; cdr3_aa: CASSYVSGGSYNEQFF; cdr3_nt: TGTGCCAGCAGTTACGTTAGCGGGGGGTCCTACAATGAGCAGTTCTTC